The clone carrying this T cell receptor beta chain occurred a few times. This specimen belongs to a study of PD-L1 blockade in urothelial cancer. In the study overall: Analysis of the blood was performed 3 weeks (second dose) and 6 weeks after treatment start.

Patient disease was locally advanced or metastatic urothelial carcinoma. Clones were sequenced by immunoSEQ multiplex PCR, and TCRdb holds only the in-frame ones, with some missing. Here the sample spans tens of thousands of clones, roughly 86% being singletons. CDR3 length: 15 amino acids. Looked up from germline, CDR1 is SGHNT and CDR2 is YENEEA. J lost 6 bases, V lost 3 bases, and 10 bases had no gene match. The V gene is TRBV11-3, the J gene TRBJ1-1; 7 bases map to TRBD1. The TCR was taken from a man aged 50 or older with urothelial cancer. The specimen was PBMCs, collected around atezolizumab (anti-PD-L1) treatment. DNA of the CDR3: TGTGCCAGCAGCTTCGCGACAGGGACTCGCGCTGAAGCTTTCTTT. Its protein product is CASSFATGTRAEAFF.